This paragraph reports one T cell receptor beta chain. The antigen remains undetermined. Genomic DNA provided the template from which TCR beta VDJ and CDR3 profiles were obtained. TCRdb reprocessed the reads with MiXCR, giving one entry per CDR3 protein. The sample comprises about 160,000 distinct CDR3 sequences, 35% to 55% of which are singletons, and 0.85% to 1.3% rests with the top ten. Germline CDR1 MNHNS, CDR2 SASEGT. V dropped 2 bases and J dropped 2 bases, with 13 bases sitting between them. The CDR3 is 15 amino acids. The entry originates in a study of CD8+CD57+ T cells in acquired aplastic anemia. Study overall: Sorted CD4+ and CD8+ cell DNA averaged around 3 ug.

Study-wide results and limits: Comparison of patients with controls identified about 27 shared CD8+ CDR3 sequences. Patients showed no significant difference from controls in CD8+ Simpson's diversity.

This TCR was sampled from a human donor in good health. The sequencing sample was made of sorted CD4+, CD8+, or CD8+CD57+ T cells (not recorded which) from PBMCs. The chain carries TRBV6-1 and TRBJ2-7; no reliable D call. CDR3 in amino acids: CASSEISRVTYEQYF. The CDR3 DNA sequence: TGTGCCAGCAGTGAAATCAGCCGGGTCACCTACGAGCAGTACTTC.